This T cell receptor (beta chain) is from a study of OX40 agonist ivuxolimab in advanced cancers. Study details: In this cohort, patients received ivuxolimab, an agonistic anti-OX40 (CD134) antibody. Dose-escalation patients' cancers were hepatocellular carcinoma, melanoma, renal cell or head and neck cancer. Of mixed ages from about 20 to 80 and averaging around 60 years, the group was almost 85% male. Previous treatment with anti-PD-1, anti-PD-L1 or anti-CTLA-4 therapy was allowed; about 37% had received some.

The CDR3 sequence is 13 residues long. V lost 0 bases and J 5 bases, leaving 7 bases between the germline ends. Germline assignment: CDR1 LNHNV and CDR2 YYDKDF (reference sequence). Repertoires were generated with immunoSEQ multiplex PCR, while TCRdb's copy carries only in-frame clones and drops some. Here the sample spans fewer than 95,000 clones, approximately 79% being singletons. V is TRBV15 and J is TRBJ1-2; D is undetermined. The TCR originated in an adult with an advanced solid tumor such as melanoma, head and neck, liver or kidney cancer. The material sequenced was CD4+ or CD8+ T cells sorted from blood, taken in a trial of the OX40 agonist ivuxolimab. This chain's CDR3 is CATSRDGVYGYTF. The CDR3 DNA reads as TGTGCCACCAGCAGAGACGGCGTTTATGGCTACACCTTC.